The clone carrying this T cell receptor (beta chain) was counted ten times or more. This specimen belongs to a study of T-cell reconstitution after alpha-beta-depleted transplantation in children. TCRbeta library preparation incorporated unique molecular identifiers. Each CDR3 protein gets one entry after TCRdb re-called the PCR reads with MiXCR. The sample carries almost 500,000 distinct CDR3 sequences, around 12% recorded once. This CDR3 has 14 residues. Germline V gene sequence: CDR1 MNHEY, CDR2 SMNVEV (reference sequence). Trimming took 2 bases from V and 3 from J, leaving 10 bases between them. The receptor was isolated from a human donor who donated a stem cell graft to a child with combined immunodeficiency. This material consisted of PBMCs from the stem cell graft donor, taken from the stem cell graft. The rearrangement uses TRBV27 and TRBJ2-5, with D possibly matching TRBD2 (5 bases). CDR3 DNA: TGTGCCAGCAGTTTAGGTGCCGGGGAAGAGACCCAGTACTTC. Residues: CASSLGAGEETQYF.